Presented here are 18 T cell receptor beta chains from one specimen sequenced in a study of cytomegalovirus exposure and HLA in healthy donors. Primers included in the PCR were 60 Vbeta and 13 Jbeta primers. The method was immunoSEQ multiplex PCR; TCRdb's version includes in-frame clones alone and lacks a portion of them. The sample lists some 160,000 clones, 9.4% occurring once. Sequenced: PBMCs. These receptors were taken from a male donor in good health and CMV-seronegative.

This chain joins TRBV7-5 and TRBJ1-6; TRBD1, the table's D call, lacks a check against the DNA. TRBV7-5 is recorded as a pseudogene. This CDR3 region has 14 residues. The CDR3 DNA sequence: TGTGCCAGAAGCCTGACAGGCGGTAATTCACCCCTCCACTTT. The encoded protein is CARSLTGGNSPLHF.

This clone was seen a few times. The chain has TRBV7-2 and TRBJ1-6; D unresolved. Trimming pared 5 bases from V and 7 bases from J, leaving 18 bases between. Germline V gene sequence: CDR1 SGHTA, CDR2 FQGNSA. The CDR3 has 16 amino acids. The CDR3 loop is CASSHLRGRSNSPLHF. The CDR3 DNA sequence: TGTGCCAGCAGCCACTTACGTGGGAGAAGCAATTCACCCCTCCACTTT.

This chain connects TRBV28 to TRBJ1-6; the match to TRBD1 covers 9 bases. V trimming: 5 bases; J trimming: 9 bases; junction bases outside the gene matches: 5. The CDR3 extends over 14 amino acids. Germline V gives CDR1 MDHEN, CDR2 SYDVKM. CDR3 in DNA: TGTGCCAGCAGTACAGGGACAGGGTTTTCACCCCTCCACTTT. Its protein is CASSTGTGFSPLHF.

This clone was seen only a few times. The V and J genes are TRBV19 and TRBJ1-5; 8 positions agree with TRBD1. Trimming cost V 2 bases and J 7 bases; bases outside gene matches: 4. The CDR3 is 14 residues long. Germline V CDR1 and CDR2: LNHDA, SQIVND (reference sequence). The CDR3 bases are TGTGCCAGTAGTATACGGCAGGGGGCCCAGCCCCAGCATTTT. Translated, it gives CASSIRQGAQPQHF.

Only a few counts were recorded for this clone. This rearrangement joins TRBV5-8 to TRBJ1-4; tentative D call: TRBD1 (5 bases). The CDR3 loop spans 15 amino acids. V lost 0 bases to trimming and J lost 3 bases, with 9 bases between them. Germline assignment: CDR1 SGHTS and CDR2 YDEGEE. The CDR3 bases are TGTGCCAGCAGCTTGGAGGGGCCCGCTAATGAAAAACTGTTTTTT. It translates to CASSLEGPANEKLFF.

The CDR3 sequence is CASSPRPGFAEAFF. The CDR3 DNA is TGTGCCAGTAGTCCGCGTCCAGGGTTTGCGGAAGCTTTCTTT. The genes are TRBV19 and TRBJ1-1, with a tentative D call TRBD1 (5 bases). Germline CDR1 is LNHDA and CDR2 is SQIVND (reference sequence). The CDR3 consists of 14 residues. Between the trimmed V and J ends, which lost 5 bases and 8 bases, there was a span of 18 bases.

The chain couples TRBV28 to TRBJ1-1; D possibly corresponds to TRBD1 (6 bases). Trimming pared 4 bases from V and 9 bases from J, leaving 12 bases between. This CDR3 has 12 amino acids. Germline V gene lookup returns CDR1 MDHEN and CDR2 SYDVKM. In nucleotides, the CDR3 is TGTGCCAGCAGTTCCACAGGGACTAAAGCTTTCTTT. It is translated as CASSSTGTKAFF.

V usage is TRBV7-9 and J usage is TRBJ1-3; 9 bases line up with TRBD1. Germline V gene lookup returns CDR1 SEHNR and CDR2 FQNEAQ (reference sequence). Trimming took 3 bases from V and 1 from J; bases not matched to a gene: 1. The CDR3 runs 15 residues. As DNA, the CDR3 is TGTGCCAGCAGCTTGGACAGGGGATCTGGAAACACCATATATTTT. It specifies CASSLDRGSGNTIYF.

In its sample, this clone was seen a few times. The chain combines TRBV7-9 with TRBJ1-2, with 9 bases that match TRBD1. J was trimmed by 1 base and V by 5 bases; bases with no gene match: 11. CDR1 and CDR2 from the germline V gene are SEHNR and FQNEAQ (reference sequence). CDR3 length: 17 amino acids. This CDR3 is CASSPILGTGINYGYTF. The CDR3 DNA reads TGTGCCAGCAGCCCGATACTCGGGACAGGGATTAACTATGGCTACACCTTC.

This clone was counted a few times. J is TRBJ2-3 and V is TRBV4-2; the match to TRBD2 covers 8 bases. V dropped 11 bases and J dropped 3; count of bases not matched to a gene: 10. This CDR3 has 14 residues. The germline CDR1 and CDR2 sequences are LGHNA and YNFKEQ. The CDR3 is CAESHSGRTDTQYF. The CDR3 nucleotides are TGTGCCGAGAGCCACAGCGGGAGAACAGATACGCAGTATTTT.

This clone was counted between two and nine times. The gene calls are TRBV19 and TRBJ1-2; 8 bases align to TRBD1. J gave up 8 bases and V 4 bases, and 3 bases lay outside the gene matches. This CDR3 region has 12 residues. Per germline, CDR1 LNHDA and CDR2 SQIVND (reference sequence). CDR3 loop: CASSRTGYGYTF. Written as DNA, the CDR3 is TGTGCCAGTAGTAGGACAGGGTACGGCTACACCTTC.

The V and J genes are TRBV27 and TRBJ2-5, with D perhaps TRBD2 (7 bases). Germline CDR1 is MNHEY and CDR2 is SMNVEV (reference sequence). CDR3 size: 12 residues. Trimming stripped 8 bases from V and 9 bases from J, with 16 bases between. This CDR3 is CASGRTRGAQYF. The CDR3 DNA follows: TGTGCCAGCGGGCGGACTAGGGGGGCCCAGTACTTC.

The V and J genes are TRBV4-3 and TRBJ1-4; D is undetermined. Between the trimmed V and J ends, which lost 4 bases and 7 bases, there was a span of 16 bases. Germline CDR1 is LGHNA and CDR2 is YSLEER. CDR3 length equals 15 residues. The CDR3 loop reads CASSPDVRPGEKLFF. The CDR3 nucleotides are TGCGCCAGCAGCCCAGATGTTCGTCCGGGTGAAAAACTGTTTTTT.

Only a few counts were recorded for this clone. V usage is TRBV28 and J usage is TRBJ1-1; a possible D gene is TRBD1 (5 bases). V gave up 6 bases and J gave up 5 bases, with 16 bases separating them. The CDR3 spans 14 residues. Germline values: CDR1 MDHEN, CDR2 SYDVKM. As DNA, the CDR3 is TGTGCCAGCAGCCAATACCAGGGATGGACTGAAGCTTTCTTT. Its translation: CASSQYQGWTEAFF.

The table lists this clone with a few counts. The V call is TRBV5-6, the J call TRBJ1-2; 7 bases agree with TRBD1. The germline V gene has CDR1 SGHDT and CDR2 YYEEEE. V shed 0 bases and J 7 bases; nucleotides not matched to a gene: 6. This CDR3 spans 14 amino acids. The CDR3 sequence is CASSLAGGSSGYTF. Written as DNA, the CDR3 is TGTGCCAGCAGCTTGGCAGGGGGATCAAGTGGCTACACCTTC.

The chain couples TRBV29-1 to TRBJ1-5; D is ambiguous. Germline CDR1 reads SQVTM; CDR2 reads ANQGSEA. CDR3 size: 13 residues. V lost 4 bases to trimming and J lost 4 bases, with 11 bases between them. The CDR3 spells CSVGPGLNQPQHF. As DNA, the CDR3 is TGCAGCGTTGGGCCGGGTCTTAATCAGCCCCAGCATTTT.

This clone has more than one count but fewer than ten. The gene calls are TRBV5-4 and TRBJ1-1, with TRBD1 identical over 9 bases. The germline CDR1 and CDR2 sequences are SGHNT and YYREEE (reference sequence). The CDR3 runs to 15 residues. The junction had 8 bases not matched to a gene; V was cut back by 4 bases and J by 4 bases. The chain's CDR3 is CASSSPGQGFTEAFF. The CDR3 bases are TGTGCCAGCAGCAGTCCCGGACAGGGGTTCACTGAAGCTTTCTTT.

This clone was observed a few times. This rearrangement joins TRBV19 to TRBJ1-1; the D is unclear. This CDR3 has 13 amino acids. Looked up from germline, CDR1 is LNHDA and CDR2 is SQIVND (reference sequence). The V end lost 3 bases, the J end lost 13 bases, and 18 bases lay between the germline ends. CDR3 in amino acids: CASSILPGNRVFF. DNA for the CDR3: TGTGCCAGTAGTATCCTGCCGGGGAACCGGGTTTTCTTT.